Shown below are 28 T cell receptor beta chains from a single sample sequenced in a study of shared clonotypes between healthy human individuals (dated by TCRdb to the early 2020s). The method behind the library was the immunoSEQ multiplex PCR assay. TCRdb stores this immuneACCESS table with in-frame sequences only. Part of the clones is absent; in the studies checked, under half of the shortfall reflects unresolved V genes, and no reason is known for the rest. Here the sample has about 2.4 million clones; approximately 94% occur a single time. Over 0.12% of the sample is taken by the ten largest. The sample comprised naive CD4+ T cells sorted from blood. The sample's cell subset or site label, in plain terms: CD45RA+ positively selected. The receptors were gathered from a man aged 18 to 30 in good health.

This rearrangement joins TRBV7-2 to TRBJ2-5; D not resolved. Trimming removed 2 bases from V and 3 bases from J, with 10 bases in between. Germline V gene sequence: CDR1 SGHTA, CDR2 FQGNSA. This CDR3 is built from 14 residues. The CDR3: CASSLRGRKETQYF. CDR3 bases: TGTGCCAGCAGCTTACGAGGTCGAAAAGAGACCCAGTACTTC.

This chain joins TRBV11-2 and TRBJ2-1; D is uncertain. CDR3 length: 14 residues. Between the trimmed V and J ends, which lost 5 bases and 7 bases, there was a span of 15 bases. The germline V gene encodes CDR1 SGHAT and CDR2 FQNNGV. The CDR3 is CASSPMVASNEQFF. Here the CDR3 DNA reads TGTGCCAGCAGCCCTATGGTGGCCAGTAATGAGCAGTTCTTC.

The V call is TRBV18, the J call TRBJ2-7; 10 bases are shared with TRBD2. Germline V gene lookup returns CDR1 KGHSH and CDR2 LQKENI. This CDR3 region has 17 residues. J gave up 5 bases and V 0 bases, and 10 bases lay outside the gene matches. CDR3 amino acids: CASSPPMSSGSFHEQYF. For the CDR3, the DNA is TGTGCCAGCTCACCACCCATGTCTAGCGGGAGTTTCCACGAGCAGTACTTC.

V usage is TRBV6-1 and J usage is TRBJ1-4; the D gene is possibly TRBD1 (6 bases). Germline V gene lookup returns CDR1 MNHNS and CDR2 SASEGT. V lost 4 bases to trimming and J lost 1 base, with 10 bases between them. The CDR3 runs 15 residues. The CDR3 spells CASSVTGLTNEKLFF. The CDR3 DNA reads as TGTGCCAGCAGTGTTACAGGGCTAACTAATGAAAAACTGTTTTTT.

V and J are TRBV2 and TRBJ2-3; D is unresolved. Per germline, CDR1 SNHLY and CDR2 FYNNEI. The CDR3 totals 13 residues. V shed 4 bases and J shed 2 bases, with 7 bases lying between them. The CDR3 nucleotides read TGTGCCAGCAGTGTAGGGTACACAGATACGCAGTATTTT. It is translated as CASSVGYTDTQYF. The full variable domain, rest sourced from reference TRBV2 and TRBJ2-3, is EPEVTQTPSHQVTQMGQEVILRCVPISNHLYFYWYRQILGQKVEFLVSFYNNEISEKSEIFDDQFSVERPDGSNFTLKIRSTKLEDSAMYFCASSVGYTDTQYFGPGTRLTVL.

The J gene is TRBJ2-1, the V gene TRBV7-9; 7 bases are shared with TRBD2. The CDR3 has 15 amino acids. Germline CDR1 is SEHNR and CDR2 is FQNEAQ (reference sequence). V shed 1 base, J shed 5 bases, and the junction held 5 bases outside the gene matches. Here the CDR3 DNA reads TGTGCCAGCAGCTTAGACGGGAGGACCGACAATGAGCAGTTCTTC. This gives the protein CASSLDGRTDNEQFF. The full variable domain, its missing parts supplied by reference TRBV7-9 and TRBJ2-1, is DTGVSQNPRHKITKRGQNVTFRCDPISEHNRLYWYRQTLGQGPEFLTYFQNEAQLEKSRLLSDRFSAERPKGSFSTLEIQRTEQGDSAMYLCASSLDGRTDNEQFFGPGTRLTVL.

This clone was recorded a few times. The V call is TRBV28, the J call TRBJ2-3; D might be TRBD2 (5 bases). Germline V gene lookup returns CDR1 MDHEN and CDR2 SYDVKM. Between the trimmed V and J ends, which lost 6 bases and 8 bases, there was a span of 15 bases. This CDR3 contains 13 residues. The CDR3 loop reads CASSAEGAPTQYF. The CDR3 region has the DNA TGTGCCAGCAGCGCCGAGGGAGCGCCTACGCAGTATTTT.

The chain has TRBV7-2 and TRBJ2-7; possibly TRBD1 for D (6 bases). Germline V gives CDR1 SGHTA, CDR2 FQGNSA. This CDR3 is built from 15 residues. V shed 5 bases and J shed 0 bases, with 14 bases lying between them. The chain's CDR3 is CASSRDRLGSYEQYF. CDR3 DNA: TGTGCCAGCAGCCGCGACAGGCTAGGCTCCTACGAGCAGTACTTC.

This CDR3 reads CACHPLPGQGAHTEAFF. CDR3 nucleotide sequence: TGTGCCTGCCATCCCCTCCCCGGACAGGGGGCGCACACTGAAGCTTTCTTT. The chain has TRBV28 and TRBJ1-1, with 11 bases matching TRBD1. V lost 11 bases, J lost 3 bases, and 17 bases stayed unmatched. The CDR3 is 17 amino acids. CDR1 and CDR2 from the germline V gene are MDHEN and SYDVKM.

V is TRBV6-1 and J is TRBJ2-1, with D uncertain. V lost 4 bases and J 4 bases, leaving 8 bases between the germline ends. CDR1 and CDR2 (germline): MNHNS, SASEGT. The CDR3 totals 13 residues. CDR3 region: CASSAPLYNEQFF. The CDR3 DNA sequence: TGTGCCAGCAGTGCCCCTCTTTACAATGAGCAGTTCTTC.

This CDR3 is CAISGALTDTQYF. In nucleotides, the CDR3 is TGTGCCATCTCTGGGGCCCTCACAGATACGCAGTATTTT. The rearrangement links TRBV10-3 to TRBJ2-3, with D tentatively TRBD1 (5 bases). Per the germline V gene, CDR1 is ENHRY and CDR2 is SYGVKD. The CDR3 covers 13 residues. V was clipped by 8 bases and J by 2 bases, with 11 bases between them.

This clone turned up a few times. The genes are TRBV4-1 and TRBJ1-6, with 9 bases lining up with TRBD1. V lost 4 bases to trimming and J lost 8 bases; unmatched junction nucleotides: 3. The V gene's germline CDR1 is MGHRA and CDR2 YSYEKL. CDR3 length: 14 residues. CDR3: CASSPRQGDSPLHF. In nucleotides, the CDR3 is TGCGCCAGCAGCCCCCGACAGGGGGATTCACCCCTCCACTTT.

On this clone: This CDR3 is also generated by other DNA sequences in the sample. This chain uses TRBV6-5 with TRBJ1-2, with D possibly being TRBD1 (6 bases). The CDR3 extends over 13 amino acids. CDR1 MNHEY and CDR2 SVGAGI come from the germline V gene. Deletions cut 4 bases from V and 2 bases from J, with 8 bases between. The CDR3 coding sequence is TGTGCCAGCAGTTCAGGGGCAAACTATGGCTACACCTTC. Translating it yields CASSSGANYGYTF.

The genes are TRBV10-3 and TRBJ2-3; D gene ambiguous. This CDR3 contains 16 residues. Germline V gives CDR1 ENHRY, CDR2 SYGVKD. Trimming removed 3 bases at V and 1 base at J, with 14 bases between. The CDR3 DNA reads TGTGCCATCAGTGACCCAGCAAACAAGGGCACAGATACGCAGTATTTT. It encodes CAISDPANKGTDTQYF.

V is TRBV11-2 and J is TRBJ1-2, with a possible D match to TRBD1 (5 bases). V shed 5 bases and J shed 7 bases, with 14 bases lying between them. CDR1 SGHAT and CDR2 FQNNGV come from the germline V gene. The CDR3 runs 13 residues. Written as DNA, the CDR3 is TGTGCCAGCAGCCACAATCGGGGCCCTGGCTACACCTTC. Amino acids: CASSHNRGPGYTF.

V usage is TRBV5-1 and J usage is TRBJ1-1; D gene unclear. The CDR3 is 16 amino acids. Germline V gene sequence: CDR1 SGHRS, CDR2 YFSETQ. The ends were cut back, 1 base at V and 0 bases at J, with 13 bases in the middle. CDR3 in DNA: TGCGCCAGCAGCTTGACGTATGTAGGGCTGAACACTGAAGCTTTCTTT. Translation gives CASSLTYVGLNTEAFF.

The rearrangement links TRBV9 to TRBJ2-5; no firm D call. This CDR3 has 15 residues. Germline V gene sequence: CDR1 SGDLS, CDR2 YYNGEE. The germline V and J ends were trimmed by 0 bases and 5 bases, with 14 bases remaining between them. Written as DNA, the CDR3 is TGTGCCAGCAGCGTAGAGGGAACAGTAGGGGAGACCCAGTACTTC. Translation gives CASSVEGTVGETQYF.

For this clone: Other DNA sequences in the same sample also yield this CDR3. The chain's CDR3 is CASSPTPTDTQYF. The CDR3 DNA reads as TGCGCCAGCAGCCCCACCCCCACAGATACGCAGTATTTT. V and J are TRBV5-1 and TRBJ2-3; no reliable D call. V lost 4 bases to trimming and J lost 2 bases, with 8 bases between them. CDR3 size: 13 residues. CDR1 SGHRS and CDR2 YFSETQ come from the germline V gene. The variable domain in full, completed from reference TRBV5-1 and TRBJ2-3, reads KAGVTQTPRYLIKTRGQQVTLSCSPISGHRSVSWYQQTPGQGLQFLFEYFSETQRNKGNFPGRFSGRQFSNSRSEMNVSTLELGDSALYLCASSPTPTDTQYFGPGTRLTVL.

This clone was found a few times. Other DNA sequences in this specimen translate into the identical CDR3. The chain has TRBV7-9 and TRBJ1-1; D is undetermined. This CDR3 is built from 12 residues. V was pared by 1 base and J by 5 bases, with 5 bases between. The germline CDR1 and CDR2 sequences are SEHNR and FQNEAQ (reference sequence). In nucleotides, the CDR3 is TGTGCCAGCAGCTTAGTGAGGACTGAAGCTTTCTTT. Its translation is CASSLVRTEAFF.

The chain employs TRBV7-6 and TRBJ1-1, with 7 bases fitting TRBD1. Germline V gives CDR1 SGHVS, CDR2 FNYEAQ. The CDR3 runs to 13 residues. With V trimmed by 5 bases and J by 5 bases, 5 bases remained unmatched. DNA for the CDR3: TGTGCCAGCAGCGCGGGACAGAGGACTGAAGCTTTCTTT. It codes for CASSAGQRTEAFF.

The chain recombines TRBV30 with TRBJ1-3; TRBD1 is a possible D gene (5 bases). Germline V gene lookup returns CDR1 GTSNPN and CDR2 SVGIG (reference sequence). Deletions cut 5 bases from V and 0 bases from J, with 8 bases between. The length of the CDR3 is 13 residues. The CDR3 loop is CAWDSSSGNTIYF. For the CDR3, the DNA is TGTGCCTGGGACAGCAGCTCTGGAAACACCATATATTTT.

The CDR3 DNA is TGTGCCAGCAGTTTCGCTGGGGATACGCAGTATTTT. Its protein is CASSFAGDTQYF. The chain joins TRBV6-5 to TRBJ2-3; unclear D gene. This CDR3 region has 12 residues. Germline V gene data show CDR1 as MNHEY and CDR2 as SVGAGI. V lost 4 bases and J lost 6, with 8 bases in between.

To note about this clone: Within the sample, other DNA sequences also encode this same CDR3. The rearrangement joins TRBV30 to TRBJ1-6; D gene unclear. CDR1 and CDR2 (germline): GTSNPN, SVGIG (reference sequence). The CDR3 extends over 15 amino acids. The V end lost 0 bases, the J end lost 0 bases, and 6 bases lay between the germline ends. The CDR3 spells CAWSVLSSYNSPLHF. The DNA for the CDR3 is TGTGCCTGGAGTGTTCTAAGCTCCTATAATTCACCCCTCCACTTT.

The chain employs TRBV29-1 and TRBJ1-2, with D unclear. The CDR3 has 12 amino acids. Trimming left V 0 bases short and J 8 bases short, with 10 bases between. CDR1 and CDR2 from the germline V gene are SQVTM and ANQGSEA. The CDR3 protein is CSVEDRQYGYTF. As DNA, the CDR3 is TGCAGCGTTGAAGATCGTCAGTACGGCTACACCTTC. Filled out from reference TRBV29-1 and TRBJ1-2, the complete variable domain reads SAVISQKPSRDICQRGTSLTIQCQVDSQVTMMFWYRQQPGQSLTLIATANQGSEATYESGFVIDKFPISRPNLTFSTLTVSNMSPEDSSIYLCSVEDRQYGYTFGSGTRLTVV.

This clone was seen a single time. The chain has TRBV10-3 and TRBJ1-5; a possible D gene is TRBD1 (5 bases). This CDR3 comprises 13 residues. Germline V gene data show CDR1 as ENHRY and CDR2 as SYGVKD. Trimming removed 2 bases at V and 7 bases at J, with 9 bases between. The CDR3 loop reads CAISEGAGQPQHF. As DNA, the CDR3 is TGTGCCATCAGTGAGGGGGCCGGGCAGCCCCAGCATTTT.

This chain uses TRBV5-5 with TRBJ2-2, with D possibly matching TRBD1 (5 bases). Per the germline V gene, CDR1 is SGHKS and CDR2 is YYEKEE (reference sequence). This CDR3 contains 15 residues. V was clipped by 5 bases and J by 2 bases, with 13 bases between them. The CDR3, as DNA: TGTGCCAGCAGTCCCCAGGGCCGCAACACCGGGGAGCTGTTTTTT. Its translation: CASSPQGRNTGELFF.

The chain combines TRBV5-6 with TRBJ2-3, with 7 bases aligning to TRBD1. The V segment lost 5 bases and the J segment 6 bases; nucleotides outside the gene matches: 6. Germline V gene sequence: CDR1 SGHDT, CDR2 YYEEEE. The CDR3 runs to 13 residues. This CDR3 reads CASRQDRADTQYF. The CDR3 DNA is TGTGCCAGCAGGCAAGACAGGGCTGATACGCAGTATTTT. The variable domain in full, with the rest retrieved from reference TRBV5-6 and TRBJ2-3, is DAGVTQSPTHLIKTRGQQVTLRCSPKSGHDTVSWYQQALGQGPQFIFQYYEEEERQRGNFPDRFSGHQFPNYSSELNVNALLLGDSALYLCASRQDRADTQYFGPGTRLTVL.

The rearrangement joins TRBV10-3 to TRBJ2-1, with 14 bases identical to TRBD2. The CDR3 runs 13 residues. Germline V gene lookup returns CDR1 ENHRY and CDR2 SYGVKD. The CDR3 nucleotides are TGTGCTACGACTAGCGGGAGGGACAATGAGCAGTTCTTC. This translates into CATTSGRDNEQFF.